Below, 22 T cell receptor beta chains from the same sample are listed, as sequenced in a study of T cell responses to AZD1222 COVID-19 vaccine. Clones were read by immunoSEQ multiplex PCR, and TCRdb kept only the in-frame ones, dropping some. Found here are fewer than 200,000 clones, around nine tenths of them singletons; the top ten hold around 1%. Sequenced here: peripheral blood, sampled 28 days after the second AZD1222 dose. All receptors derive from an adult who received the AZD1222 COVID-19 vaccine.

The chain couples TRBV6-5 to TRBJ1-5; 8 bases align to TRBD1. Germline CDR1 reads MNHEY; CDR2 reads SVGAGI. Unmatched junction bases numbered 7, after V lost 6 bases and J lost 3 bases. The CDR3 is made up of 15 amino acids. The DNA of the CDR3 is TGTGCCAGCAGGGATCGACAGGGGTACAATCAGCCCCAGCATTTT. It is translated as CASRDRQGYNQPQHF.

The rearrangement links TRBV6-4 to TRBJ1-2, with unresolved D. The CDR3 spans 12 residues. Germline loops: CDR1 MRHNA, CDR2 SNTAGT. V dropped 0 bases and J dropped 7 bases, with 6 bases sitting between them. CDR3 DNA: TGTGCCAGCAGTGACTCGAAGGTTGGCTACACCTTC. It yields the protein CASSDSKVGYTF.

The chain has TRBV5-1 and TRBJ2-7, with 10 bases fitting TRBD1. Germline values: CDR1 SGHRS, CDR2 YFSETQ. The CDR3 has 15 amino acids. Losses at the gene ends were 2 bases for V and 4 bases for J; bases not matched to a gene: 6. CDR3 loop: CASSLMGQGLYEQYF. As DNA, the CDR3 is TGCGCCAGCAGCTTAATGGGACAGGGGCTTTACGAGCAGTACTTC.

The chain carries TRBV19 and TRBJ1-2; D unresolved. V lost 5 bases, J lost 1 base, and 14 bases lay in between. The CDR3 sequence is 15 residues long. Germline assignment: CDR1 LNHDA and CDR2 SQIVND (reference sequence). CDR3 residues: CASSFTGPSNYGYTF. Written as DNA, the CDR3 is TGTGCCAGTAGTTTTACGGGCCCCAGTAACTATGGCTACACCTTC.

The chain links TRBV4-1 to TRBJ1-4; D remains unclear. V was clipped by 2 bases and J by 0 bases, with 10 bases between them. Germline V gene data show CDR1 as MGHRA and CDR2 as YSYEKL. There are 16 residues in the CDR3. The CDR3, as DNA: TGCGCCAGCAGCCAAAGCGGGCGTGCAACTAATGAAAAACTGTTTTTT. It yields the protein CASSQSGRATNEKLFF.

The chain carries TRBV4-3 and TRBJ2-7; D perhaps matches TRBD2 (6 bases). The CDR3 totals 14 residues. V dropped 3 bases and J dropped 6 bases, with 15 bases sitting between them. Germline CDR1 and CDR2: LGHNA and YSLEER. The CDR3 here is CASSQGTGSGEQYF. For the CDR3, the DNA is TGCGCCAGCAGCCAGGGAACCGGGAGCGGCGAGCAGTACTTC.

The chain couples TRBV12-5 to TRBJ2-4, with 12 bases lining up with TRBD2. There are 16 residues in the CDR3. Trimming removed 3 bases from V and 4 bases from J; junction bases left unmatched: 4. Germline V gene sequence: CDR1 LGHNT, CDR2 FRNRAP. The CDR3 here is CASGFLAGGPKNIQYF. DNA for the CDR3: TGTGCTAGTGGTTTCCTAGCGGGGGGGCCAAAAAACATTCAGTACTTC.

The chain is built from TRBV14 and TRBJ2-5; a possible D gene is TRBD2 (6 bases). CDR3 length: 12 residues. Per germline, CDR1 SGHDN and CDR2 FVKESK. V shed 6 bases and J shed 6 bases, with 11 bases lying between them. DNA for the CDR3: TGTGCCAGCAGTTATGCGGGACAGACCCAGTACTTC. It is translated as CASSYAGQTQYF.

The chain couples TRBV18 to TRBJ1-6; 11 bases are a match to TRBD1. The V and J ends lost 3 bases and 7 bases, in that order; junction bases with no gene match: 2. The CDR3 loop spans 15 amino acids. Germline V gene sequence: CDR1 KGHSH, CDR2 LQKENI. Written as DNA, the CDR3 is TGTGCCAGCTCACCCGGACAGGGGGCGAATTCACCCCTCCACTTT. This codes for CASSPGQGANSPLHF.

J is TRBJ2-3 and V is TRBV5-1; the match to TRBD2 covers 13 bases. Looked up from germline, CDR1 is SGHRS and CDR2 is YFSETQ. CDR3 length: 16 residues. The trim removed 0 bases at V and 4 bases at J, leaving 2 bases unmatched. CDR3 region: CASSLGTSGGSDTQYF. For the CDR3, the DNA is TGCGCCAGCAGCTTGGGGACTAGCGGGGGCTCAGATACGCAGTATTTT. Based on the CDR3 plus reference TRBV5-1 and TRBJ2-3, the full variable domain is KAGVTQTPRYLIKTRGQQVTLSCSPISGHRSVSWYQQTPGQGLQFLFEYFSETQRNKGNFPGRFSGRQFSNSRSEMNVSTLELGDSALYLCASSLGTSGGSDTQYFGPGTRLTVL.

The gene calls are TRBV6-6 and TRBJ1-2; the match to TRBD1 covers 9 bases. The length of the CDR3 is 15 residues. Germline values: CDR1 MNHNY, CDR2 SVGAGI (reference sequence). Trimming took 4 bases from V and 1 from J; bases not matched to a gene: 4. For the CDR3, the DNA is TGTGCCAGCAGTTTAACAGGGGGCGATAACTATGGCTACACCTTC. Its translation: CASSLTGGDNYGYTF.

The CDR3 reads CASSPWGNQPQHF. The CDR3 DNA sequence: TGTGCCAGCTCACCGTGGGGGAATCAGCCCCAGCATTTT. The chain recombines TRBV18 with TRBJ1-5, with D possibly matching TRBD1 (5 bases). V was pared by 3 bases and J by 4 bases, with 7 bases between. Per germline, CDR1 KGHSH and CDR2 LQKENI. The CDR3 sequence is 13 residues long.

This clone was seen just once. The V call is TRBV12-3 or TRBV12-4, the J call TRBJ1-1; D remains unclear. CDR3 length equals 12 residues. The V and J ends lost 6 bases and 11 bases respectively, with 16 bases between them. CDR3 region: CASRPDVGRAFF. The CDR3 region has the DNA TGTGCCAGCAGACCTGACGTGGGGAGGGCTTTCTTT.

The chain carries TRBV27 and TRBJ2-7, with D possibly being TRBD2 (7 bases). CDR1 MNHEY and CDR2 SMNVEV come from the germline V gene (reference sequence). This CDR3 comprises 16 residues. V was cut by 0 bases and J by 2 bases, with 14 bases left in between. The CDR3 loop is CASSLSGGGDPYEQYF. For the CDR3, the DNA is TGTGCCAGCAGTTTATCGGGAGGGGGGGACCCCTACGAGCAGTACTTC.

The genes are TRBV2 and TRBJ2-7, with 11 bases lining up with TRBD2. This CDR3 is built from 15 residues. CDR1 and CDR2 from the germline V gene are SNHLY and FYNNEI. V was clipped by 3 bases and J by 5 bases; unmatched bases: 6. The CDR3 nucleotides read TGTGCCAGCAGTGATACACTAGCGGGGGTTCACGAGCAGTACTTC. It yields the protein CASSDTLAGVHEQYF.

This chain joins TRBV4-2 and TRBJ2-2; tentatively, D is TRBD2 (5 bases). The CDR3 sequence is 15 residues long. With 0 bases removed from V and 4 bases from J, the gap between germline ends came to 9 bases. Germline V lookup: CDR1 LGHNA, CDR2 YNFKEQ. CDR3 DNA sequence: TGTGCCAGCAGCCAAGACTTTGGAGGCACCGGGGAGCTGTTTTTT. It specifies CASSQDFGGTGELFF.

This sequence joins TRBV6-2 or TRBV6-3 and TRBJ2-1; D is possibly TRBD1 or TRBD2 (5 bases each). The V end was cut by 1 base, the J end by 2 bases, with 12 bases between. Germline CDR1 reads MNHEY; CDR2 reads SVGEGT. The CDR3 has 16 amino acids. In DNA, the CDR3 is TGTGCCAGCAGTTACTTTTGGGGGTTCCCCTACAATGAGCAGTTCTTC. Translating it yields CASSYFWGFPYNEQFF.

The chain joins TRBV11-2 to TRBJ2-7; D might be TRBD1 (6 bases). This CDR3 is built from 13 residues. V dropped 3 bases and J dropped 2 bases, with 8 bases sitting between them. Germline V gene lookup returns CDR1 SGHAT and CDR2 FQNNGV. The CDR3 region has the DNA TGTGCCAGCAGCTTTACAGGGACCTACGAGCAGTACTTC. This codes for CASSFTGTYEQYF.

The CDR3, as DNA: TGTGCCACCGCAACAGGTCCGTCCTACGAGCAGTACTTC. Its translation: CATATGPSYEQYF. This chain uses TRBV19 with TRBJ2-7, with D possibly being TRBD1 (5 bases). Trimming left V 10 bases short and J 1 base short, with 14 bases between. This CDR3 contains 13 residues. CDR1 is LNHDA, CDR2 SQIVND, per germline (reference sequence). The entire variable domain, with the rest obtained from reference TRBV19 and TRBJ2-7, is as follows: DGGITQSPKYLFRKEGQNVTLSCEQNLNHDAMYWYRQDPGQGLRLIYYSQIVNDFQKGDIAEGYSVSREKKESFPLTVTSAQKNPTAFYLCATATGPSYEQYFGPGTRLTVT.

The chain joins TRBV3-1 (or the pseudogene TRBV3-2) to TRBJ1-1; D gene uncertain. CDR3 length: 15 amino acids. The germline V and J ends were trimmed by 3 bases and 4 bases, with 15 bases remaining between them. Germline lookup yields CDR1 LGHDT and CDR2 YNNKEL (reference sequence). CDR3: CASSHPARGLTEAFF. The CDR3 DNA follows: TGTGCCAGCAGCCACCCCGCGCGGGGTCTCACTGAAGCTTTCTTT.

The chain employs TRBV28 and TRBJ2-1, with 12 bases fitting TRBD2. The CDR3 is 16 amino acids. Germline lookup yields CDR1 MDHEN and CDR2 SYDVKM. Trimming removed 5 bases from V and 1 base from J; junction bases left unmatched: 3. The DNA for the CDR3 is TGTGCCAGCAGTCCTAGCGGGGGGGGATCCTACAATGAGCAGTTCTTC. This codes for CASSPSGGGSYNEQFF.

This CDR3 is CASSLARGGAREKLFF. DNA for the CDR3: TGTGCCAGCAGCTTAGCGCGGGGCGGGGCACGGGAAAAACTGTTTTTT. The chain combines TRBV7-8 with TRBJ1-4, with a tentative D call TRBD1 (5 bases). This CDR3 contains 16 residues. CDR1 and CDR2 from the germline V gene are SGHVS and FQNEAQ. Trimming left V 0 bases short and J 8 bases short, with 16 bases between.